One sample yielded the 28 T cell receptor beta chains listed below, sequenced in a study of T cell responses to AZD1222 COVID-19 vaccine. Assay used: immunoSEQ multiplex PCR; TCRdb lists only in-frame clones, some missing. Of some 140,000 clones listed, more than 85% are singletons. The sample here was peripheral blood, taken 28 days after the second AZD1222 dose. All receptors derive from an adult who received the AZD1222 COVID-19 vaccine.

This clone showed up just a few times. The chain links TRBV5-8 to TRBJ1-2; 7 bases agree with TRBD1. V trimming: 6 bases; J trimming: 0 bases; junction bases outside the gene matches: 5. The CDR3 contains 14 residues. Germline CDR1 and CDR2: SGHTS and YDEGEE. The CDR3 DNA is TGTGCCAGCACTAGGGGACAGACTAACTATGGCTACACCTTC. This codes for CASTRGQTNYGYTF.

This clone was seen once. This chain uses TRBV9 with TRBJ1-1, with D possibly matching TRBD1 (6 bases). CDR3 size: 16 residues. Germline V lookup: CDR1 SGDLS, CDR2 YYNGEE. With 3 bases removed from V and 0 bases from J, the gap between germline ends came to 15 bases. Written as DNA, the CDR3 is TGTGCCAGCAGCGCACCGACGGGACAAGTGAACACTGAAGCTTTCTTT. Encoded protein: CASSAPTGQVNTEAFF.

This clone showed up just once. The chain has TRBV10-3 and TRBJ1-2, with 11 nucleotides matching TRBD1. The CDR3 totals 17 residues. With 5 bases clipped from V and 4 bases from J, the junction kept 12 bases outside the gene matches. The V gene's germline CDR1 is ENHRY and CDR2 SYGVKD. CDR3 in DNA: TGTGCCATCAGTAAAGGGCGGACCGGGACAGGGGGCTATGGCTACACCTTC. Translation: CAISKGRTGTGGYGYTF.

V gene TRBV5-6 combines with J gene TRBJ2-3; no clear D. The CDR3 is 16 amino acids. V shed 1 base and J shed 3 bases, with 15 bases lying between them. The germline V gene encodes CDR1 SGHDT and CDR2 YYEEEE. This CDR3 is CASSLNSLRPTDTQYF. As DNA, the CDR3 is TGTGCCAGCAGCTTGAATTCCCTCAGACCAACAGATACGCAGTATTTT.

The V call is TRBV27, the J call TRBJ1-3, with D unresolved. The CDR3 totals 17 residues. The V and J ends lost 5 bases and 4 bases respectively, with 21 bases between them. Germline-derived CDR1 and CDR2 are MNHEY and SMNVEV (reference sequence). The CDR3 loop is CASSPDQRNRAGNTIYF. CDR3 DNA sequence: TGTGCCAGCAGTCCAGACCAAAGGAATAGGGCCGGAAACACCATATATTTT.

The rearrangement links TRBV4-2 to TRBJ2-5; tentative D call: TRBD1 (6 bases). Germline V lookup: CDR1 LGHNA, CDR2 YNFKEQ. Trimming took 3 bases from V and 4 from J, leaving 21 bases between them. The CDR3 loop spans 17 amino acids. CDR3 sequence: CASSHLTGTRDAETQYF. In DNA form, the CDR3 reads TGTGCCAGCAGCCACCTCACCGGGACAAGAGATGCAGAGACCCAGTACTTC.

This sequence joins TRBV10-3 and TRBJ1-6; possibly TRBD1 for D (5 bases). The CDR3 runs 15 residues. The germline CDR1 and CDR2 sequences are ENHRY and SYGVKD. V was shortened by 6 bases and J by 2 bases, with 11 bases between the two germline ends. For the CDR3, the DNA is TGTGCCATCAGCCCCCAGGGCCCCTATAATTCACCCCTCCACTTT. Its protein is CAISPQGPYNSPLHF.

The chain is built from TRBV6-5 and TRBJ1-3, with D possibly TRBD1 on 5 matching bases. The CDR3 sequence is 15 residues long. V was trimmed by 6 bases and J by 5 bases, leaving 17 bases between them. Germline V gene data show CDR1 as MNHEY and CDR2 as SVGAGI. This CDR3 is CASSPVGTLRNTIYF. CDR3 coding DNA: TGTGCCAGCAGCCCCGTCGGGACCCTTCGAAACACCATATATTTT.

The chain joins TRBV19 to TRBJ1-5; D call uncertain. V was trimmed by 3 bases and J by 3 bases, leaving 9 bases between them. This CDR3 region has 14 residues. Germline V gene lookup returns CDR1 LNHDA and CDR2 SQIVND (reference sequence). CDR3 residues: CASSIGQLNQPQHF. CDR3 DNA: TGTGCCAGTAGTATTGGGCAGCTCAATCAGCCCCAGCATTTT. The full variable domain, with the rest looked up from reference TRBV19 and TRBJ1-5, is DGGITQSPKYLFRKEGQNVTLSCEQNLNHDAMYWYRQDPGQGLRLIYYSQIVNDFQKGDIAEGYSVSREKKESFPLTVTSAQKNPTAFYLCASSIGQLNQPQHFGDGTRLSIL.

V gene TRBV4-1 combines with J gene TRBJ1-2, with D uncertain. Germline V gene data show CDR1 as MGHRA and CDR2 as YSYEKL. This CDR3 has 12 residues. Trimming cost V 0 bases and J 5 bases, with 4 bases left between them. CDR3 amino acids: CASSQDQYGYTF. CDR3 nucleotide sequence: TGCGCCAGCAGCCAAGATCAGTATGGCTACACCTTC.

The J gene is TRBJ1-4, the V gene TRBV19, with a possible D match to TRBD1 (6 bases). Germline CDR1 and CDR2: LNHDA and SQIVND (reference sequence). The V end was cut by 9 bases, the J end by 7 bases, with 18 bases between. This CDR3 has 14 residues. DNA of the CDR3: TGTGCCAGCCAGGACAGCAACCTTGGTGAAAAACTGTTTTTT. Protein: CASQDSNLGEKLFF.

This clone was seen a handful of times. J is TRBJ1-1 and V is TRBV2; D call uncertain. V dropped 8 bases and J dropped 1 base, with 11 bases sitting between them. Germline CDR1 is SNHLY and CDR2 is FYNNEI. This CDR3 is built from 13 residues. In DNA, the CDR3 is TGTGCCAGCGGCGTCGGTAAGAACACTGAAGCTTTCTTT. It translates to CASGVGKNTEAFF.

This chain links TRBV18 with TRBJ1-3; D is unclear. Trimming left V 4 bases short and J 0 bases short, with 13 bases between. The CDR3 extends over 16 amino acids. Per germline, CDR1 KGHSH and CDR2 LQKENI. The CDR3 sequence is CASSLGRIFSGNTIYF. In nucleotides, the CDR3 is TGTGCCAGCTCACTCGGACGGATCTTCTCTGGAAACACCATATATTTT. Based on the CDR3 plus reference TRBV18 and TRBJ1-3, the full variable domain is NAGVMQNPRHLVRRRGQEARLRCSPMKGHSHVYWYRQLPEEGLKFMVYLQKENIIDESGMPKERFSAEFPKEGPSILRIQQVVRGDSAAYFCASSLGRIFSGNTIYFGEGSWLTVV.

J is TRBJ1-4 and V is TRBV24-1; D is possibly TRBD1 (5 bases). The CDR3 runs to 14 residues. Germline CDR1 and CDR2: KGHDR and SFDVKD. The V gene lost 9 bases and the J gene lost 7 bases, with 17 bases spanning the gap. The CDR3 DNA is TGTGCCACCTATCGTTGGGGGTCTGGTGAAAAACTGTTTTTT. Its protein product is CATYRWGSGEKLFF.

The table lists this clone with a few counts. V gene TRBV5-5 combines with J gene TRBJ1-4; D call uncertain. Trimming took 1 base from V and 5 from J, leaving 6 bases between them. The CDR3 spans 13 residues. The germline V gene encodes CDR1 SGHKS and CDR2 YYEKEE (reference sequence). CDR3 protein: CASSLLTNEKLFF. DNA for the CDR3: TGTGCCAGCAGCTTGCTGACGAATGAAAAACTGTTTTTT. The whole variable domain, filled in from reference TRBV5-5 and TRBJ1-4, reads DAGVTQSPTHLIKTRGQQVTLRCSPISGHKSVSWYQQVLGQGPQFIFQYYEKEERGRGNFPDRFSARQFPNYSSELNVNALLLGDSALYLCASSLLTNEKLFFGSGTQLSVL.

This chain joins TRBV7-2 and TRBJ1-2; D gene ambiguous. The CDR3 extends over 13 amino acids. Trimming removed 3 bases at V and 1 base at J, with 6 bases between. The germline CDR1 and CDR2 sequences are SGHTA and FQGNSA. The CDR3 DNA is TGTGCCAGCAGCTTGAACCTTAACTATGGCTACACCTTC. Its protein is CASSLNLNYGYTF.

The rearrangement joins TRBV5-6 to TRBJ2-5; 8 positions match TRBD1. Looked up from germline, CDR1 is SGHDT and CDR2 is YYEEEE. The trim removed 0 bases at V and 5 bases at J, leaving 6 bases unmatched. This CDR3 comprises 15 residues. The chain's CDR3 is CASSLGTGGWETQYF. CDR3 sequence (DNA): TGTGCCAGCAGCTTGGGTACAGGGGGTTGGGAGACCCAGTACTTC.

The chain combines TRBV7-3 with TRBJ2-1; D unresolved. The CDR3 has 14 residues. V shed 5 bases and J shed 10 bases, with 18 bases lying between them. Germline V gives CDR1 SGHTA, CDR2 FQGTGA. CDR3 in DNA: TGTGCCAGCAGCCCGACGGACGACGTGAAGGAGCAGTTCTTC. It yields the protein CASSPTDDVKEQFF.

This chain uses TRBV5-1 with TRBJ2-5; 9 nucleotides match TRBD1. CDR1 and CDR2 from the germline V gene are SGHRS and YFSETQ. Germline trimming cut 1 base from V and 5 bases from J; bases unmatched to any gene: 6. This CDR3 has 15 residues. CDR3 region: CASSLKQGAWETQYF. The CDR3 DNA reads as TGCGCCAGCAGCTTGAAACAGGGGGCATGGGAGACCCAGTACTTC.

The rearrangement joins TRBV4-1 to TRBJ1-1; D might be TRBD1 (5 bases). The CDR3 totals 18 residues. The germline V and J ends were trimmed by 2 bases and 5 bases, with 24 bases remaining between them. Germline CDR1 is MGHRA and CDR2 is YSYEKL. The CDR3 DNA reads TGCGCCAGCAGCCAAACTGGAGGTTTAGGGGAAACGGGGACTGAAGCTTTCTTT. Amino acids: CASSQTGGLGETGTEAFF.

This chain links TRBV5-5 with TRBJ1-6, with 7 bases fitting TRBD1. The germline gives CDR1 SGHKS, CDR2 YYEKEE (reference sequence). J lost 5 bases, V lost 6 bases, and 11 bases had no gene match. This CDR3 is 16 amino acids long. CDR3 loop: CASIPTGSANNSPLHF. The CDR3, as DNA: TGTGCCAGCATCCCGACAGGGTCGGCCAATAATTCACCCCTCCACTTT.

The chain recombines TRBV2 with TRBJ1-5; D is unclear. Germline V gene data show CDR1 as SNHLY and CDR2 as FYNNEI. The CDR3 is 13 residues long. V lost 6 bases and J lost 5, with 11 bases in between. The CDR3 loop is CASSSDGDQPQHF. CDR3 sequence (DNA): TGTGCCAGCAGCTCGGACGGGGATCAGCCCCAGCATTTT.

The genes are TRBV11-3 and TRBJ1-4; D is ambiguous. CDR3 length equals 13 residues. The germline V gene encodes CDR1 SGHNT and CDR2 YENEEA. V was clipped by 5 bases and J by 13 bases, with 17 bases between them. This chain's CDR3 is CASSLFQSQRLFF. CDR3 DNA: TGTGCCAGCAGCCTATTCCAATCTCAAAGACTGTTTTTT.

The V call is TRBV6-1, the J call TRBJ1-1; maybe TRBD1 (5 bases). Trimming shortened V by 2 bases and J by 0 bases, and 19 bases separated the two germline ends. Germline V lookup: CDR1 MNHNS, CDR2 SASEGT. The CDR3 consists of 18 residues. The CDR3: CASSERGGGGTMNTEAFF. DNA of the CDR3: TGTGCCAGCAGTGAAAGGGGAGGTGGAGGGACCATGAACACTGAAGCTTTCTTT.

V usage is TRBV19 and J usage is TRBJ1-5; tentative D call: TRBD1 (5 bases). CDR1 LNHDA and CDR2 SQIVND come from the germline V gene (reference sequence). This CDR3 spans 15 amino acids. V was cut by 7 bases and J by 7 bases, with 20 bases left in between. The CDR3 sequence: CASMGGNPNGQPQHF. The CDR3 DNA reads TGTGCCAGTATGGGGGGGAACCCTAACGGCCAGCCCCAGCATTTT.

The J gene is TRBJ1-2, the V gene TRBV27, with D hard to call. The CDR3 runs to 19 residues. Germline-derived CDR1 and CDR2 are MNHEY and SMNVEV (reference sequence). V lost 3 bases, J lost 3 bases, and 26 bases lay in between. CDR3 region: CASSFAPSLDFRGDYGYTF. Here the CDR3 DNA reads TGTGCCAGCAGTTTTGCCCCCTCCCTAGACTTCCGCGGGGACTATGGCTACACCTTC.

The V gene is TRBV5-1, the J gene TRBJ2-1; D gene uncertain. Germline assignment: CDR1 SGHRS and CDR2 YFSETQ. CDR3 length: 15 residues. Trimming removed 4 bases from V and 5 bases from J, with 16 bases in between. This CDR3 is CASSRGRLDDNEQFF. DNA of the CDR3: TGCGCCAGCAGCCGAGGTCGCTTAGATGACAATGAGCAGTTCTTC.

The J gene is TRBJ1-1, the V gene TRBV7-2, with D possibly being TRBD1 (6 bases). The CDR3 is made up of 16 amino acids. The germline V gene has CDR1 SGHTA and CDR2 FQGNSA. V was pared by 5 bases and J by 4 bases, with 20 bases between. The CDR3 region has the DNA TGTGCCAGCAGCATCGAGGGGGACCCCGGTGGCACTGAAGCTTTCTTT. Translating gives CASSIEGDPGGTEAFF.